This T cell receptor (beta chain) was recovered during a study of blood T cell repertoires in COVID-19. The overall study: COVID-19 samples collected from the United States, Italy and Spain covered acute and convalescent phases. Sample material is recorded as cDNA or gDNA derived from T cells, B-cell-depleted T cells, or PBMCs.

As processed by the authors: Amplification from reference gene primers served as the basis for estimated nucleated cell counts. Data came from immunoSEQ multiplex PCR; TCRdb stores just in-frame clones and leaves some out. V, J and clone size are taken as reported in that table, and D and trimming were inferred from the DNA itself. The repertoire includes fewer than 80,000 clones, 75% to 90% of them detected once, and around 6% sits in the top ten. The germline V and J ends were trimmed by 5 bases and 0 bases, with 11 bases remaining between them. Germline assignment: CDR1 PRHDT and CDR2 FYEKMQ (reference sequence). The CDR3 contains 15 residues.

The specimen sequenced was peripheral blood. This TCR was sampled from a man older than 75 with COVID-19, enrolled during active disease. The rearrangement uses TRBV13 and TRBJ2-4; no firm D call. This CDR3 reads CASSTNRLAKNIQYF. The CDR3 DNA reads TGTGCCAGCAGCACCAATCGACTAGCCAAAAACATTCAGTACTTC.